Each of the 6 T cell receptor beta chains below was sequenced from the same sample in a study of CXCR3-negative and CXCR3-positive naive CD8 T cells. UMI-labeled 5' RACE TRB cDNA libraries were prepared from the cells. TCRdb reprocessed the 5' RACE reads; each CDR3 protein has one entry and no DNA is given. The specimen's table records 45,000 or so distinct CDR3 sequences. Sequencing input: memory CD8+ T cells from blood. These receptors originate from a human donor in good health. Some clones in this sample may be carry-over from other donors' samples.

J is TRBJ1-2 and V is TRBV14. The CDR3 extends over 19 amino acids. Germline CDR1 reads SGHDN; CDR2 reads FVKESK. The CDR3 reads CASSQWPRRTEAPEGGYTF.

This sequence joins TRBV12-3 or TRBV12-4 and TRBJ2-7. The CDR3 covers 17 residues. CDR3 in amino acids: CASSLAFGQGSSYEQYF.

The chain uses TRBV12-5 and TRBJ2-3; TCRdb's D call, TRBD1, is unchecked because there is no DNA. The germline gives CDR1 LGHNT, CDR2 FRNRAP. The CDR3 runs 17 residues. The chain's CDR3 is CASGLEPTGLSTDTQYF.

The rearrangement joins TRBV4-3 to TRBJ1-5. The CDR3 has 14 amino acids. CDR1 LGHNA and CDR2 YSLEER come from the germline V gene. The CDR3 loop is CASSQDGAGQPQHF.

The rearrangement uses TRBV11-2 and TRBJ2-1; TCRdb lists TRBD2, though no DNA is available to test this call. The germline gives CDR1 SGHAT, CDR2 FQNNGV. The CDR3 loop spans 12 amino acids. CDR3: CASSVRGTSKFF.

V gene TRBV29-1 combines with J gene TRBJ2-1; TCRdb outputs TRBD2, but without DNA this stays unchecked. The germline V gene encodes CDR1 SQVTM and CDR2 ANQGSEA. The CDR3 loop spans 14 amino acids. The CDR3 region is CSVIGLAGYNEQFF.